One sample yielded the 24 T cell receptor beta chains listed below, sequenced in a study of molecular identifiers for immune sequencing clone quantification. TCRdb reprocessed the PCR reads with MiXCR, giving one entry per CDR3 protein. The top ten hold under 2% of the sample, which has tens of thousands of distinct CDR3 sequences, around 25% seen once. Specimen: naive CD8+ T cells from blood, with Jurkat cell RNA spiked in. The subset: FACS-sorted CD8+CD4-CCR7+CD45RA+ naive T cells. Every receptor here comes from a human donor in good health. Some libraries in this study had Jurkat cell RNA spiked in.

CDR3 DNA: TGTGCCAGCAGCTCCACCAGGGTAACCCAAAAAGTGTTAGCGGCTGGAAACACCATATATTTT. This translates into CASSSTRVTQKVLAAGNTIYF. V is TRBV7-9 and J is TRBJ1-3, with a possible D match to TRBD1 (5 bases). Trimming shortened V by 4 bases and J by 2 bases, and 30 bases separated the two germline ends. The CDR3 has 21 amino acids. CDR1 is SEHNR, CDR2 FQNEAQ, per germline (reference sequence).

Note on this clonotype: At one boundary the junction diverges from the germline segment, which might be a read error. V usage is TRBV28 and J usage is TRBJ2-2, with 9 bases fitting TRBD2. The length of the CDR3 is 16 residues. CDR1 and CDR2 from the germline V gene are MDHEN and SYDVKM. The CDR3 loop reads CPSTPGWAGGTGELFF. In nucleotides, the CDR3 is TGTCCCAGCACCCCGGGTTGGGCGGGAGGGACCGGGGAGCTGTTTTTT.

This clonotype was recorded at least ten times. The chain joins TRBV6-2 or TRBV6-3 to TRBJ2-3; TRBD2 agrees at 9 bases. CDR1 is MNHEY and CDR2 is SVGEGT in the germline V gene. The ends lost 6 bases at V and 1 base at J; junction bases unmatched: 2. This CDR3 has 14 amino acids. DNA for the CDR3: TGTGCCAGCAGGATAGCGGGAGGCACAGATACGCAGTATTTT. Amino acid sequence: CASRIAGGTDTQYF.

This clonotype was observed a handful of times. The genes are TRBV13 and TRBJ2-7; tentative D call: TRBD1 (6 bases). The germline CDR1 and CDR2 sequences are PRHDT and FYEKMQ (reference sequence). Trimming cost V 5 bases and J 5 bases, with 13 bases left between them. The CDR3 has 13 residues. The CDR3 DNA reads TGTGCCAGCAGCCACGGCAGGGGAAACGAGCAGTACTTC. Residues: CASSHGRGNEQYF.

This clonotype was seen at least ten times. The chain has TRBV6-5 and TRBJ1-2; TRBD1 matches at 8 bases. Per the germline V gene, CDR1 is MNHEY and CDR2 is SVGAGI. The length of the CDR3 is 15 residues. Trimming at V came to 4 bases and at J to 2 bases, leaving 6 bases not matched to a gene. CDR3 DNA: TGTGCCAGCAGTTCCTGGACAGGGTTAAACTATGGCTACACCTTC. This gives the protein CASSSWTGLNYGYTF.

This clonotype was detected ten times or more. The chain employs TRBV11-2 and TRBJ2-7; 7 positions agree with TRBD1. The trim removed 5 bases at V and 6 bases at J, leaving 4 bases unmatched. Germline CDR1 SGHAT, CDR2 FQNNGV. The CDR3 loop spans 12 amino acids. Here the CDR3 reads CASSATGVEQYF. The CDR3 nucleotides are TGTGCCAGCAGCGCCACAGGGGTCGAGCAGTACTTC. Supplemented by reference TRBV11-2 and TRBJ2-7, the full variable domain reads EAGVAQSPRYKIIEKRQSVAFWCNPISGHATLYWYQQILGQGPKLLIQFQNNGVVDDSQLPKDRFSAERLKGVDSTLKIQPAKLEDSAVYLCASSATGVEQYFGPGTRLTVT.

This clonotype has a count of ten or more. This chain links TRBV12-3 or TRBV12-4 with TRBJ1-2, with D hard to call. V was trimmed by 9 bases and J by 8 bases, leaving 19 bases between them. The CDR3 spans 13 residues. CDR3 loop: CASRGLSGQGYTF. In nucleotides, the CDR3 is TGTGCCAGTAGAGGACTCAGTGGCCAGGGCTACACCTTC.

The table lists this clonotype with many counts. The chain employs TRBV20-1 and TRBJ2-7; D call uncertain. The CDR3 length is 13 residues. V gave up 0 bases and J gave up 3 bases, with 9 bases separating them. Germline V lookup: CDR1 DFQATT, CDR2 SNEGSKA (reference sequence). The CDR3 nucleotides are TGCAGTGCTAGAGATACAGAAAGCTACGAGCAGTACTTC. Its protein is CSARDTESYEQYF.

This clonotype appeared many times. The rearrangement joins TRBV5-1 to TRBJ2-3; D possibly corresponds to TRBD2 (7 bases). Germline V gene lookup returns CDR1 SGHRS and CDR2 YFSETQ. V lost 0 bases, J lost 2 bases, and 13 bases lay in between. The length of the CDR3 is 16 residues. CDR3 loop: CASSLEGGGVTDTQYF. The DNA of the CDR3 is TGCGCCAGCAGCTTGGAAGGAGGGGGGGTCACAGATACGCAGTATTTT.

On this clonotype: A much larger clone sits a single nucleotide away, making a read error possible. This chain connects TRBV7-9 to TRBJ1-1; D remains unclear. The CDR3 contains 14 residues. CDR1 and CDR2 (germline): SEHNR, FQNEAQ (reference sequence). The CDR3, as DNA: TGTGCCGGCAGCTTAGTCGTATTGGGCACTGAAGCTTTCTTT. Translated, it gives CAGSLVVLGTEAFF.

There are many counts of this clonotype. This chain connects TRBV14 to TRBJ1-2; TRBD1 matches at 7 bases. J gave up 7 bases and V 2 bases, and 10 bases lay outside the gene matches. The CDR3 sequence is 15 residues long. The germline V gene encodes CDR1 SGHDN and CDR2 FVKESK. The CDR3: CASSQLTGAAVGYTF. CDR3 nucleotides: TGTGCCAGCAGCCAATTAACAGGGGCCGCTGTTGGCTACACCTTC.

Notes on this clonotype: This may stem from a read error, because a much larger clone lies one nucleotide away. V gene TRBV19 combines with J gene TRBJ1-1, with 8 positions matching TRBD1. CDR1 and CDR2 from the germline V gene are LNHDA and SQIVND (reference sequence). J lost 3 bases, V lost 4 bases, and 4 bases had no gene match. This CDR3 is 14 amino acids long. CDR3 bases: TGTGCCAGTAGTAGAAACAGGGGGGACACTGAAGCTTTCTTT. Translating gives CASSRNRGDTEAFF.

On this clonotype: A read error is possible here, since a much larger clone lies one base away. The chain couples TRBV7-9 to TRBJ1-1; tentative D call: TRBD1 (5 bases). The CDR3 consists of 15 residues. Germline V gene sequence: CDR1 SEHNR, CDR2 FQNEAQ (reference sequence). The CDR3 region is CASSSRLTENTEASF. CDR3 DNA: TGTGCCAGCAGCTCAAGACTGACAGAGAACACTGAAGCTTCCTTT.

In this sample, this clonotype turned up many times. The genes are TRBV6-4 and TRBJ2-6; 7 bases are a match to TRBD1. The CDR3 loop spans 17 amino acids. Germline V lookup: CDR1 MRHNA, CDR2 SNTAGT. The junction had 4 bases not matched to a gene; V was cut back by 0 bases and J by 2 bases. For the CDR3, the DNA is TGTGCCAGCAGTGACTCAAGGGGGCTCCCTGGGGCCAACGTCCTGACTTTC. Protein: CASSDSRGLPGANVLTF.

A remark on this clonotype: At one end the junction does not follow the germline gene, possibly because of a read error. J is TRBJ2-7 and V is TRBV7-9; 10 bases align to TRBD2. Germline loops: CDR1 SEHNR, CDR2 FQNEAQ (reference sequence). The CDR3 loop spans 15 amino acids. CDR3 in amino acids: CSSSPFEREGPEQYF. The CDR3 region has the DNA TGCTCCAGCAGCCCATTCGAGCGGGAGGGCCCGGAGCAGTACTTC.

On this clonotype itself: It may be a read error: a sequence one base away is much more abundant. Without the conserved terminal phenylalanine or tryptophan, this CDR3 likely stems from a read error. The CDR3 reads CASSLSGFTDTQYL. CDR3 coding DNA: TGTGCCAGCAGTTTGAGCGGCTTCACAGATACGCAGTATCTT. The chain combines TRBV28 with TRBJ2-3; D perhaps matches TRBD2 (5 bases). The CDR3 has 14 residues. V was pared by 3 bases and J by 2 bases, with 9 bases between. The germline gives CDR1 MDHEN, CDR2 SYDVKM.

This clonotype was recorded at least ten times. The V and J genes are TRBV4-1 and TRBJ2-3; no clear D. This CDR3 has 15 residues. The germline V gene encodes CDR1 MGHRA and CDR2 YSYEKL. The ends were cut back, 1 base at V and 2 bases at J, with 10 bases in the middle. CDR3 protein: CASSQVMGHTDTQYF. As DNA, the CDR3 is TGCGCCAGCAGCCAAGTTATGGGTCACACAGATACGCAGTATTTT.

This clonotype was recorded many times. The J gene is TRBJ1-1, the V gene TRBV12-3 or TRBV12-4; D unresolved. Trimming removed 3 bases from V and 7 bases from J, with 9 bases in between. The CDR3 length is 12 residues. CDR3 DNA sequence: TGTGCCAGCAGTTTCGGCGGCAGTGAAGCTTTCTTT. Its translation is CASSFGGSEAFF.

About this clonotype itself: One base away lies a much larger clone, so this may be a sequencing read error. J is TRBJ1-5 and V is TRBV13; 7 nucleotides line up with TRBD1. This CDR3 contains 15 residues. Per germline, CDR1 PRHDT and CDR2 FYEKMQ (reference sequence). This CDR3 is CARSLAGGANQPQHF. CDR3 DNA sequence: TGTGCCCGCAGCTTGGCAGGGGGGGCCAATCAGCCCCAGCATTTT.

This clonotype has a count of ten or more. The chain combines TRBV5-6 with TRBJ2-7; D is uncertain. V gave up 4 bases and J gave up 0 bases, with 14 bases separating them. CDR3 length: 15 residues. Germline-derived CDR1 and CDR2 are SGHDT and YYEEEE. Written as DNA, the CDR3 is TGTGCCAGCAGCCCTTACCGGACGGACTCCTACGAGCAGTACTTC. This gives the protein CASSPYRTDSYEQYF.

This clonotype has ten or more counts. This chain joins TRBV5-4 and TRBJ2-7; maybe TRBD2 (5 bases). Germline CDR1 reads SGHNT; CDR2 reads YYREEE (reference sequence). The germline V and J ends were trimmed by 4 bases and 6 bases, with 8 bases remaining between them. The CDR3 is 11 amino acids. CDR3 sequence: CASSQDSEQYF. CDR3 bases: TGTGCCAGCAGCCAGGACTCCGAGCAGTACTTC.

This clonotype appeared many times. CDR3: CSADLGLSNYEQYF. The DNA of the CDR3 is TGCAGTGCAGACTTGGGACTTTCGAACTACGAGCAGTACTTC. V and J are TRBV20-1 and TRBJ2-7; D may be TRBD2 (6 bases). Germline CDR1 DFQATT, CDR2 SNEGSKA (reference sequence). Trimming left V 6 bases short and J 3 bases short, with 18 bases between. This CDR3 is 14 amino acids long.

In its sample, this clonotype was seen many times. The chain links TRBV9 to TRBJ1-5; D is unresolved. Trimming took off 0 bases at V and 4 bases at J, with 5 bases between the two ends. Germline V gives CDR1 SGDLS, CDR2 YYNGEE. This CDR3 spans 13 amino acids. CDR3 sequence reads: CASSVGSNQPQHF. The CDR3 DNA sequence: TGTGCCAGCAGCGTAGGTAGTAATCAGCCCCAGCATTTT.

This clonotype occurred many times. The chain carries TRBV4-1 and TRBJ2-7, with 9 bases aligning to TRBD1. This CDR3 has 15 amino acids. J lost 2 bases, V lost 1 base, and 3 bases had no gene match. Looked up from germline, CDR1 is MGHRA and CDR2 is YSYEKL. CDR3 in DNA: TGCGCCAGCAGCCAAGCAGGGGACAGGGCCTACGAGCAGTACTTC. Encoded protein: CASSQAGDRAYEQYF.